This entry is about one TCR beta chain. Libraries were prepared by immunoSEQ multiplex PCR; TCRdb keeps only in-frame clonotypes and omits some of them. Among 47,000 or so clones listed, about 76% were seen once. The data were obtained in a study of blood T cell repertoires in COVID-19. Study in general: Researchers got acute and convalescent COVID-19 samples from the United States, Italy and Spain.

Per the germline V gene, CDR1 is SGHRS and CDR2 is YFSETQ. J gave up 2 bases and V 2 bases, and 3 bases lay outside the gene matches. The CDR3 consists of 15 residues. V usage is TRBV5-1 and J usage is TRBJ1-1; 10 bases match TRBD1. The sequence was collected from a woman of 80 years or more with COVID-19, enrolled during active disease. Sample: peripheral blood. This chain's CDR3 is CASSFRDRGNTEAFF. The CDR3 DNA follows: TGCGCCAGCAGCTTCAGGGACAGGGGTAACACTGAAGCTTTCTTT.